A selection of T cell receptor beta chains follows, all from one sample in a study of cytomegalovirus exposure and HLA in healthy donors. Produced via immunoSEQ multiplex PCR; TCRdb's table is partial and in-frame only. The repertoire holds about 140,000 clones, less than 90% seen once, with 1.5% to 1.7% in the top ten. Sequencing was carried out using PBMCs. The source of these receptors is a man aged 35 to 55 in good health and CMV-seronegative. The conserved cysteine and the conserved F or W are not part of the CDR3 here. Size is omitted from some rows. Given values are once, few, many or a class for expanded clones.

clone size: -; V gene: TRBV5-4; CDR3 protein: ASRGTGYTEAF
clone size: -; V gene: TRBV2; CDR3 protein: ASSEGRGAPEAF
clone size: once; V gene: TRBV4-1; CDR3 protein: ASSQATRIGELF
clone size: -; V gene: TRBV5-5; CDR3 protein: ASSLGGGPHTDTQY
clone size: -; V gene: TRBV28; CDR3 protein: ASSRPRGSYGYT
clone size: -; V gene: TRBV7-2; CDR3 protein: ASSLRPIRETQY
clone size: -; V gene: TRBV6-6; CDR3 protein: ATSGGGNEQF
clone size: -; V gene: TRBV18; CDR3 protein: ASSQTTGGNTEAF
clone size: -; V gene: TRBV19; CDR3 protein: ASTSSRTGQSNQPQH
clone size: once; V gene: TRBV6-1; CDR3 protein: ASSEYTGEAF
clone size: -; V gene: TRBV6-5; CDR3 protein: ASKGLIDEQF
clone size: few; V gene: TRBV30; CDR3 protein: AWSVRGSKASEQY
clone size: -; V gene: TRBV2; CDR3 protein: ASTVWTSGMGEQF
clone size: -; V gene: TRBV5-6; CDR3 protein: ASSYVPGDTQY